Following are 4 T cell receptor beta chains from one sample sequenced in a study of CXCR3 chemokines and chemotherapy response in bladder cancer. From the PCR reads, TCRdb called clonotypes with MiXCR, one entry per CDR3 protein. The sample comprises 13,000 or so distinct CDR3 sequences, around 12% of which are singletons, and roughly 26% rests with the top ten. Sample acquisition took place from a patient whose treatment included neoadjuvant chemotherapy. The origin of the receptors is a human donor with bladder cancer that did not respond to neoadjuvant chemotherapy.

This clonotype was observed many times. The chain's CDR3 is CASSLAPGSSNEQFF. The CDR3 DNA reads TGTGCCAGCAGTTTAGCTCCGGGGTCTAGCAATGAGCAGTTCTTC. V is TRBV12-3 or TRBV12-4 and J is TRBJ2-1; D may be TRBD2 (5 bases). This CDR3 comprises 15 residues. V was pared by 0 bases and J by 6 bases, with 12 bases between.

In its sample, this clonotype was seen many times. The rearrangement joins TRBV19 to TRBJ1-1; D uncertain. Between the trimmed V and J ends, which lost 7 bases and 4 bases, there was a span of 25 bases. CDR1 and CDR2 from the germline V gene are LNHDA and SQIVND (reference sequence). The CDR3 has 17 residues. The CDR3 here is CASTRMILGREGTEAFF. For the CDR3, the DNA is TGTGCCAGTACCCGGATGATTCTGGGAAGGGAGGGCACTGAAGCTTTCTTT.

This clonotype is medium-sized. The V call is TRBV10-3, the J call TRBJ2-1; the D is unclear. V was trimmed by 8 bases and J by 10 bases, leaving 12 bases between them. Germline V lookup: CDR1 ENHRY, CDR2 SYGVKD. This CDR3 is built from 11 residues. The CDR3: CAIGPNYEQFF. DNA of the CDR3: TGTGCCATCGGGCCGAACTACGAGCAGTTCTTC.

Many counts were recorded for this clonotype. The chain has TRBV6-1 and TRBJ2-7; 7 nucleotides line up with TRBD1. V lost 2 bases and J lost 3; bases outside the gene matches: 10. The V gene's germline CDR1 is MNHNS and CDR2 SASEGT. The CDR3 has 16 amino acids. CDR3 sequence (DNA): TGTGCCAGCAGTGAAAGACAGGGCCCCCTTTTCTACGAGCAGTACTTC. Its translation: CASSERQGPLFYEQYF.